These 28 T cell receptor beta chains came from one sample sequenced in a study of tumor-infiltrating lymphocytes in primary liver carcinoma. Starting from around 0.45 ug of total RNA, TCR beta cDNA was produced with a primer in the constant region. What produced the TCR beta libraries was three nested multiplex PCR rounds using slightly modified ARM-PCR. Both of the initial two PCR rounds ran for about 11 cycles and employed TRBV1-TRBV30 forward primers alongside a C-beta reverse primer. MiXCR, run by TCRdb on the multiplex PCR reads, gives a single entry per CDR3 protein. Of about 320,000 distinct CDR3 sequences listed, 65% are singletons. Germline DNA was also extracted, with blood RNA taken from unsorted whole blood. The material sequenced was peripheral blood. These receptor sequences come from a middle-aged man with primary liver carcinoma and hepatitis B virus infection.

The V and J genes are TRBV24-1 and TRBJ2-3, with 10 positions matching TRBD1. Germline CDR1 reads KGHDR; CDR2 reads SFDVKD. Germline trimming cut 4 bases from V and 2 bases from J; bases unmatched to any gene: 5. This CDR3 has 16 amino acids. CDR3 DNA sequence: TGTGCCACCAGTGAGACAGGGGGCCGTGCCACAGATACGCAGTATTTT. This sequence encodes CATSETGGRATDTQYF.

Of note for this clonotype: Possible read error: a much larger clone is one base away. The genes are TRBV29-1 and TRBJ2-5; 9 nucleotides agree with TRBD2. The CDR3 is 19 residues long. Germline lookup yields CDR1 SQVTM and CDR2 ANQGSEA. Here the CDR3 reads CSVAWPQGASGTSVEIQYF. For the CDR3, the DNA is TGCAGCGTTGCTTGGCCTCAGGGAGCTAGCGGGACCTCGGTAGAGATCCAGTACTTC.

The chain carries TRBV6-2 or TRBV6-3 and TRBJ2-1; TRBD2 aligns across 8 bases. The germline CDR1 and CDR2 sequences are MNHEY and SVGEGT. J was trimmed by 8 bases and V by 9 bases; bases with no gene match: 15. The CDR3 has 15 amino acids. CDR3 loop: CASRLTSEWFDEQFF. The CDR3 DNA reads as TGTGCCAGTAGGTTGACTAGCGAGTGGTTTGATGAGCAGTTCTTC.

As concerns this clonotype: The germline gene is not matched at one end of the junction; a read error may be the cause. The V call is TRBV5-1, the J call TRBJ1-6, with D unresolved. Germline CDR1 SGHRS, CDR2 YFSETQ. The CDR3 is 13 amino acids. The CDR3 sequence: CTSSSNYNSPLHF. CDR3 DNA sequence: TGCACCAGCAGCTCCAATTATAATTCACCCCTCCACTTT.

A note on this clonotype: The junction departs from germline at one end; a sequencing error may be responsible. The chain recombines TRBV5-4 with TRBJ2-6, with D possibly TRBD2 on 5 matching bases. The CDR3 is 16 amino acids. Germline CDR1 reads SGHNT; CDR2 reads YYREEE (reference sequence). The CDR3 protein is CASSPPARVGDNVLTF. The DNA of the CDR3 is TGTGCCAGCAGCCCGCCGGCGAGGGTTGGGGACAACGTCCTGACTTTC.

Of note for this clonotype: No conserved phenylalanine or tryptophan ends this CDR3, so it is likely a read error. The chain joins TRBV11-2 to TRBJ2-7, with 7 positions matching TRBD2. The CDR3 runs to 14 residues. Per the germline V gene, CDR1 is SGHAT and CDR2 is FQNNGV. With V trimmed by 3 bases and J by 2 bases, 4 bases remained unmatched. The CDR3 DNA is TGTGCCAGCAGCTTCCCAGGGACTACCTACGAGCAGTACCTC. Protein: CASSFPGTTYEQYL.

V and J are TRBV5-4 and TRBJ2-7; 9 nucleotides line up with TRBD2. Trimming at V came to 3 bases and at J to 2 bases, leaving 9 bases not matched to a gene. The CDR3 has 16 amino acids. Germline assignment: CDR1 SGHNT and CDR2 YYREEE (reference sequence). CDR3 amino acids: CASSWCGSGRTYEQYF. The CDR3 coding sequence is TGTGCCAGCAGCTGGTGTGGCAGCGGGAGGACCTACGAGCAGTACTTC. Full variable domain (remainder filled in from reference TRBV5-4 and TRBJ2-7): ETGVTQSPTHLIKTRGQQVTLRCSSQSGHNTVSWYQQALGQGPQFIFQYYREEENGRGNFPPRFSGLQFPNYSSELNVNALELDDSALYLCASSWCGSGRTYEQYFGPGTRLTVT.

Regarding this clonotype: Compared with germline, one end of the junction differs, possibly owing to a read error. This rearrangement joins TRBV28 to TRBJ2-3, with a possible D match to TRBD2 (7 bases). Germline-derived CDR1 and CDR2 are MDHEN and SYDVKM. The CDR3 is made up of 15 amino acids. The CDR3 DNA reads TGTGCCAGCATCTCCACGGGGGGCCTCTCAGATACACAGTATTTT. Translation gives CASISTGGLSDTQYF. The full variable domain, with the rest looked up from reference TRBV28 and TRBJ2-3, is DVKVTQSSRYLVKRTGEKVFLECVQDMDHENMFWYRQDPGLGLRLIYFSYDVKMKEKGDIPEGYSVSREKKERFSLILESASTNQTSMYLCASISTGGLSDTQYFGPGTRLTVL.

J is TRBJ1-2 and V is TRBV30, with 10 bases matching TRBD1. Germline values: CDR1 GTSNPN, CDR2 SVGIG (reference sequence). The V and J ends lost 3 bases and 8 bases, in that order; junction bases with no gene match: 6. The CDR3 spans 13 residues. CDR3 coding DNA: TGTGCCTGGAGCCCAGGGACAGGGGAGGGCTACACCTTC. Amino acids: CAWSPGTGEGYTF.

Worth noting for this clonotype: This may come from a read error, since a much larger clone is one base off. DNA of the CDR3: TGTGCCAGCAGCGAGGAGGCGGGAGAGAGCACCGGGGAGCTGTTTTTT. Translated: CASSEEAGESTGELFF. This rearrangement joins TRBV6-1 to TRBJ2-2; 7 bases line up with TRBD2. The CDR3 runs 16 residues. Germline V CDR1 and CDR2: MNHNS, SASEGT. V lost 6 bases and J lost 4; bases outside the gene matches: 11.

A note on this clonotype: The junction departs from germline at one end; a sequencing error may be responsible. This chain joins TRBV5-5 and TRBJ2-7; D remains unclear. CDR3 length: 11 residues. Germline CDR1 and CDR2: SGHKS and YYEKEE (reference sequence). In DNA form, the CDR3 reads TGTGCCATCAGCTTGAGGTACGAACAGTACTTC. Encoded protein: CAISLRYEQYF.

In the case of this clonotype: The junction shows a germline mismatch at one end, possibly a read error. The chain joins TRBV11-2 to TRBJ1-1; TRBD1 is a possible D gene (6 bases). The CDR3 contains 13 residues. In germline, CDR1 is SGHAT, CDR2 FQNNGV. DNA of the CDR3: TGTGTCAGCAGCTTCCCCGGGGGCATTGAAGCTTTCTTT. Its translation: CVSSFPGGIEAFF.

In regard to this clonotype: A much larger clone sits a single nucleotide away, making a read error possible. Likely a read error: the CDR3 ends without its conserved phenylalanine or tryptophan. CDR3 nucleotides: TGTGCCAGCAGTTACAAAGAAGGCGGGGCCCAGTACCTC. It specifies CASSYKEGGAQYL. The V and J genes are TRBV6-5 and TRBJ2-5; a weak D match, TRBD2 (6 bases). Germline CDR1 and CDR2: MNHEY and SVGAGI. The CDR3 runs 13 residues. Trimming took 2 bases from V and 9 from J, leaving 13 bases between them.

The chain couples TRBV28 to TRBJ2-1; 11 positions agree with TRBD2. The CDR3 loop spans 14 amino acids. The V and J ends lost 7 bases and 9 bases, in that order; junction bases with no gene match: 8. The V gene's germline CDR1 is MDHEN and CDR2 SYDVKM. CDR3 sequence (DNA): TGTGCCAGCATGGTACTAGCGGGAGTTGGTGAGCAGTTCTTC. This gives the protein CASMVLAGVGEQFF.

This clonotype was counted at least ten times. The J gene is TRBJ2-7, the V gene TRBV6-6; tentative D call: TRBD1 (6 bases). V dropped 8 bases and J dropped 6 bases, with 17 bases sitting between them. The CDR3 covers 13 residues. Germline assignment: CDR1 MNHNY and CDR2 SVGAGI (reference sequence). The CDR3 DNA is TGTGCCAGCCGCTCATCAGGGGTGGGCGAGCAGTACTTC. It encodes CASRSSGVGEQYF.

The chain is built from TRBV5-6 and TRBJ2-2; 9 positions agree with TRBD2. Per the germline V gene, CDR1 is SGHDT and CDR2 is YYEEEE. This CDR3 spans 16 amino acids. V gave up 4 bases and J gave up 2 bases; unmatched junction bases: 6. CDR3 coding DNA: TGTGCCAGCAGCGCATTGACTAGCGGTAACACCGGGGAGCTGTTTTTT. It yields the protein CASSALTSGNTGELFF. The variable domain in full, with the rest retrieved from reference TRBV5-6 and TRBJ2-2, is DAGVTQSPTHLIKTRGQQVTLRCSPKSGHDTVSWYQQALGQGPQFIFQYYEEEERQRGNFPDRFSGHQFPNYSSELNVNALLLGDSALYLCASSALTSGNTGELFFGEGSRLTVL.

This chain links TRBV29-1 with TRBJ2-5; TRBD1 might be the D (5 bases). The CDR3 extends over 13 amino acids. CDR1 and CDR2 from the germline V gene are SQVTM and ANQGSEA. CDR3 DNA sequence: TGCAGGGACACGGAGTGGCCACAAGAGACCCAGTACTTC. This translates into CRDTEWPQETQYF.

Notes on this clonotype: Possible read error: a much larger clone is one base away. This rearrangement joins TRBV6-2 or TRBV6-3 to TRBJ2-1, with 7 positions matching TRBD2. The CDR3 length is 17 residues. Germline CDR1 is MNHEY and CDR2 is SVGEGT. The CDR3 loop reads CANSYKSSGSSYNEQFF. The CDR3 DNA is TGTGCCAACAGTTACAAGTCTAGCGGAAGCTCCTACAATGAGCAGTTCTTC.

A note on this clonotype: A much more abundant neighbour one base away suggests this may be a read error. The rearrangement joins TRBV6-6 to TRBJ2-1, with 7 bases that match TRBD2. V was pared by 5 bases and J by 7 bases, with 11 bases of the junction left unmatched. Germline V gene lookup returns CDR1 MNHNY and CDR2 SVGAGI (reference sequence). The CDR3 loop spans 15 amino acids. This chain's CDR3 is CASSPYGGINNEQFF. The CDR3 DNA reads TGTGCCAGCAGTCCTTACGGGGGGATCAATAATGAGCAGTTCTTC.

The chain has TRBV28 and TRBJ1-5; D possibly corresponds to TRBD1 (5 bases). The CDR3 consists of 15 residues. V was trimmed by 6 bases and J by 0 bases, leaving 12 bases between them. Germline V gene sequence: CDR1 MDHEN, CDR2 SYDVKM. The CDR3 protein is CASRGGRGSNQPQHF. For the CDR3, the DNA is TGTGCCAGCAGGGGCGGGAGGGGTAGCAATCAGCCCCAGCATTTT.

This clonotype was counted a few times. An end of the junction does not agree with germline; a read error may underlie this. The CDR3 nucleotides are TGTGCCAGCAATGAAGACAGGGAACAGCCCCAGCATTTT. Amino acids: CASNEDREQPQHF. The chain joins TRBV6-1 to TRBJ1-5; 7 bases align to TRBD1. In germline, CDR1 is MNHNS, CDR2 SASEGT. This CDR3 region has 13 residues.

This clonotype was seen repeatedly, ten times or more. The rearrangement links TRBV6-5 to TRBJ1-5; D unresolved. This CDR3 has 13 residues. CDR1 and CDR2 (germline): MNHEY, SVGAGI. The V end was cut by 3 bases, the J end by 0 bases, with 3 bases between. CDR3 nucleotides: TGTGCCAGCAGTTATCGTAGCAATCAGCCCCAGCATTTT. Translation gives CASSYRSNQPQHF.

This clonotype was counted many times. The J gene is TRBJ2-1, the V gene TRBV11-1; either TRBD1 or TRBD2 may supply D (6 bases each). CDR1 is SGHAT, CDR2 FQDESV, per germline (reference sequence). This CDR3 comprises 15 residues. Trimming stripped 1 base from V and 9 bases from J, with 16 bases between. The CDR3 is CASSLEETWGAEQFF. The CDR3 nucleotides are TGTGCCAGCAGCTTAGAGGAAACGTGGGGGGCTGAGCAGTTCTTC. Looking up the rest from reference TRBV11-1 and TRBJ2-1 gives the full variable domain: EAEVAQSPRYKITEKSQAVAFWCDPISGHATLYWYRQILGQGPELLVQFQDESVVDDSQLPKDRFSAERLKGVDSTLKIQPAELGDSAMYLCASSLEETWGAEQFFGPGTRLTVL.

As concerns this clonotype: This CDR3 fails to terminate in the conserved phenylalanine or tryptophan, so it likely reflects a read error. The chain is built from TRBV10-3 and TRBJ2-3; D remains unclear. The CDR3 is 12 amino acids. CDR1 is ENHRY and CDR2 is SYGVKD in the germline V gene. The V and J ends lost 2 bases and 5 bases respectively, with 5 bases between them. CDR3 amino acids: CAISERRDTQYY. CDR3 nucleotide sequence: TGTGCCATCAGTGAGAGGCGAGATACGCAGTATTAT.

As concerns this clonotype: A read error may be the cause here, since a much bigger clone is one base away. The chain joins TRBV6-5 to TRBJ1-6, with a tentative D call TRBD1 (5 bases). The CDR3 extends over 13 amino acids. Germline V lookup: CDR1 MNHEY, CDR2 SVGAGI. The CDR3 spells CVSSSHQTAPLHF. The CDR3 nucleotides are TGTGTCAGCAGCTCTCACCAGACAGCACCCCTCCACTTT.

This clonotype was detected ten times or more. CDR3 nucleotide sequence: TGTGCCAGCAGGCGACAGGGATCCTACGAGCAGTACTTC. Translating it yields CASRRQGSYEQYF. The chain employs TRBV12-3 or TRBV12-4 and TRBJ2-7; TRBD1 matches 7 bases. The CDR3 is 13 residues long. The V gene end was trimmed by 6 bases and the J gene end by 1 base; junction bases not matched to a gene: 3.

This clonotype was seen only a few times. The chain combines TRBV10-3 with TRBJ2-3; D ambiguous. V shed 1 base and J shed 3 bases, with 2 bases lying between them. This CDR3 is built from 12 residues. In germline, CDR1 is ENHRY, CDR2 SYGVKD. In DNA form, the CDR3 reads TGTGCCATCAGTGAGTGGACAGATACGCAGTATTTT. Its protein product is CAISEWTDTQYF.

Of note for this clonotype: This may be a read error, as it is one base from a much larger clone. The conserved phenylalanine or tryptophan is not found at the CDR3 terminus, so this likely reflects a read error. The chain uses TRBV12-5 and TRBJ2-5; 7 bases map to TRBD2. The V and J ends lost 5 bases and 1 base, in that order; junction bases with no gene match: 4. This CDR3 region has 14 residues. Germline CDR1 and CDR2: LGHNT and FRNRAP. The CDR3 spells CASGQSGGQETQYI. CDR3 bases: TGTGCTAGTGGTCAATCGGGGGGCCAAGAGACCCAGTACATC.